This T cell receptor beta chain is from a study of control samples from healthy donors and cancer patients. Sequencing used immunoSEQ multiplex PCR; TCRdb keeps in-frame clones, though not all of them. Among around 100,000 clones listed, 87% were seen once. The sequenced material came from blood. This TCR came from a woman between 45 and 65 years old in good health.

The CDR3 is CASSYQPGPAVAQHF. The CDR3 nucleotides are TGTGCCAGCAGTTACCAACCGGGGCCTGCTGTAGCCCAGCATTTT. The chain joins TRBV6-5 to TRBJ1-5; D might be TRBD1 (5 bases). This CDR3 is built from 15 residues. V was pared by 2 bases and J by 11 bases, with 19 bases between. Germline lookup yields CDR1 MNHEY and CDR2 SVGAGI.